Listed below are T cell receptor beta chains from one sample, sequenced in a study of spatial heterogeneity in lung cancer. Using its own MiXCR run on the 5' RACE reads, TCRdb lists one record per CDR3 protein. The table shows 2,000 or so distinct CDR3 sequences, with roughly 7.8% occurring only once. The sample here was normal lung tissue next to the tumor, taken at surgery. The receptors here all came from a female donor with early-stage non-small cell lung cancer. Each CDR3 is given with its conserved first and last residue. D genes are given only for firm matches. Some rows mark clone size as missing; the rest say once, few, many or name a class of expanded clone.

CDR3 protein: CARARTVIPGSCFF
CDR3 DNA: .
clone size: medium-sized
D gene: .
V gene: TRBV7-9
J gene: TRBJ2-2

CDR3 protein: CASSLVGGGELFF
CDR3 DNA: TGTGCCAGCAGCTTAGTAGGAGGCGGGGAGCTGTTTTTT
clone size: large
D gene: .
V gene: TRBV7-9
J gene: TRBJ2-2

CDR3 protein: CASSLGFGGKAF
CDR3 DNA: TGCGCCAGCAGTCTGGGATTCGGGGGGAAGGCCTTC
clone size: large
D gene: TRBD2
V gene: TRBV23-1
J gene: TRBJ2-4

CDR3 protein: CSANERARGTDTQYF
CDR3 DNA: TGCAGTGCTAATGAGAGGGCTCGTGGCACAGATACGCAGTATTTT
clone size: medium-sized
D gene: .
V gene: TRBV20-1
J gene: TRBJ2-3

CDR3 protein: CASSLWGYQETQYF
CDR3 DNA: TGCGCCAGCAGCTTGTGGGGTTACCAAGAGACCCAGTACTTC
clone size: medium-sized
D gene: .
V gene: TRBV5-1
J gene: TRBJ2-5

CDR3 protein: CASSRQGAISGANVLTF
CDR3 DNA: TGTGCCAGCAGCCGACAGGGGGCAATATCTGGGGCCAACGTCCTGACTTTC
clone size: medium-sized
D gene: TRBD1
V gene: TRBV5-4
J gene: TRBJ2-6

CDR3 protein: CASSSWTGRFGELFF
CDR3 DNA: TGTGCCAGCAGCTCTTGGACAGGTCGGTTCGGGGAGCTGTTTTTT
clone size: medium-sized
D gene: TRBD1
V gene: TRBV11-2
J gene: TRBJ2-2

CDR3 protein: CASSVTSGSYTDTQYF
CDR3 DNA: TGTGCCAGCAGTGTGACTAGCGGATCTTACACAGATACGCAGTATTTT
clone size: medium-sized
D gene: TRBD2
V gene: TRBV6-1
J gene: TRBJ2-3

CDR3 protein: CASSGSTDTQYF
CDR3 DNA: TGTGCCAGCAGTGGTTCCACAGATACGCAGTATTTT
clone size: large
D gene: .
V gene: TRBV12-3/TRBV12-4
J gene: TRBJ2-3

CDR3 protein: CASSGKDREPLHF
CDR3 DNA: TGTGCCAGCAGCGGAAAGGACAGGGAGCCCCTCCACTTT
clone size: medium-sized
D gene: TRBD1
V gene: TRBV7-2
J gene: TRBJ1-6

CDR3 protein: CASSVEVMGSDPSGNTIYF
CDR3 DNA: TGTGCCAGCAGCGTAGAGGTGATGGGCAGCGATCCCTCTGGAAACACCATATATTTT
clone size: medium-sized
D gene: .
V gene: TRBV9
J gene: TRBJ1-3

CDR3 protein: CASAAGDLQPQHF
CDR3 DNA: TGTGCCAGCGCCGCAGGGGATCTTCAGCCCCAGCATTTT
clone size: few
D gene: .
V gene: TRBV7-3
J gene: TRBJ1-5

CDR3 protein: CASSLSRLAGGNTGELFF
CDR3 DNA: TGTGCCAGCAGTTTATCGCGGCTAGCGGGAGGGAACACCGGGGAGCTGTTTTTT
clone size: few
D gene: TRBD2
V gene: TRBV27
J gene: TRBJ2-2

CDR3 protein: CSASVLGPGDTQYF
CDR3 DNA: TGCAGTGCTAGTGTGTTAGGCCCCGGCGATACGCAGTATTTT
clone size: medium-sized
D gene: .
V gene: TRBV20-1
J gene: TRBJ2-3

CDR3 protein: CASSPPRDTSSTDTQYF
CDR3 DNA: TGTGCCAGCAGCCCTCCCCGGGACACCTCTAGCACAGATACGCAGTATTTT
clone size: medium-sized
D gene: .
V gene: TRBV28
J gene: TRBJ2-3

CDR3 protein: CATQGAGWNNEQFF
CDR3 DNA: TGTGCCACCCAGGGGGCGGGTTGGAACAATGAGCAGTTCTTC
clone size: medium-sized
D gene: TRBD1
V gene: TRBV24-1
J gene: TRBJ2-1

CDR3 protein: CSVGAGNNQPQHF
CDR3 DNA: TGCAGCGTTGGGGCAGGGAACAATCAGCCCCAGCATTTT
clone size: large
D gene: .
V gene: TRBV29-1
J gene: TRBJ1-5

CDR3 protein: CASSLQGTGSTDTQYF
CDR3 DNA: TGTGCCAGCTCACTCCAGGGGACGGGTAGCACAGATACGCAGTATTTT
clone size: few
D gene: .
V gene: TRBV18
J gene: TRBJ2-3

CDR3 protein: CASSSPDRGHYEQYF
CDR3 DNA: TGTGCCAGCAGCTCCCCCGACAGGGGGCACTACGAGCAGTACTTC
clone size: medium-sized
D gene: TRBD1
V gene: TRBV7-2
J gene: TRBJ2-7

CDR3 protein: CASSLGLAGSTGELFF
CDR3 DNA: TGCGCCAGCAGCTTGGGACTAGCGGGGAGCACCGGGGAGCTGTTTTTT
clone size: medium-sized
D gene: TRBD2
V gene: TRBV5-1
J gene: TRBJ2-2

CDR3 protein: CASSSNRVHEQYF
CDR3 DNA: TGTGCCAGCAGTTCGAACAGGGTCCACGAGCAGTACTTC
clone size: medium-sized
D gene: .
V gene: TRBV27
J gene: TRBJ2-7

CDR3 protein: CSAYGTSSYNEQFF
CDR3 DNA: TGCAGTGCTTATGGTACCAGCTCCTACAATGAGCAGTTCTTC
clone size: medium-sized
D gene: .
V gene: TRBV20-1
J gene: TRBJ2-1

CDR3 protein: CASISSGAGNEQYF
CDR3 DNA: TGTGCCAGCATCTCGTCAGGGGCGGGGAACGAGCAGTACTTC
clone size: medium-sized
D gene: .
V gene: TRBV28
J gene: TRBJ2-7

CDR3 protein: CASSRSSGANVLTF
CDR3 DNA: TGCGCCAGCAGCCGGAGCTCTGGGGCCAACGTCCTGACTTTC
clone size: .
D gene: .
V gene: TRBV5-1
J gene: TRBJ2-6

CDR3 protein: CAWSDTGAADTEAFF
CDR3 DNA: TGTGCCTGGAGTGATACAGGGGCGGCGGACACTGAAGCTTTCTTT
clone size: medium-sized
D gene: TRBD1
V gene: TRBV30
J gene: TRBJ1-1

CDR3 protein: CASSLVSGGADEQFF
CDR3 DNA: TGCGCCAGCAGCTTGGTAAGCGGGGGGGCCGATGAGCAGTTCTTC
clone size: medium-sized
D gene: TRBD2
V gene: TRBV5-1
J gene: TRBJ2-1

CDR3 protein: CSVGGSTYEQYF
CDR3 DNA: TGCAGCGTTGGCGGCAGTACCTACGAGCAGTACTTC
clone size: medium-sized
D gene: .
V gene: TRBV29-1
J gene: TRBJ2-7

CDR3 protein: CASSQGGQNNYGYTF
CDR3 DNA: TGCGCCAGCAGCCAAGGAGGACAGAATAACTATGGCTACACCTTC
clone size: medium-sized
D gene: .
V gene: TRBV4-3
J gene: TRBJ1-2

CDR3 protein: CASSDTELAKNIQYF
CDR3 DNA: TGTGCCAGCAGCGATACTGAGTTGGCCAAAAACATTCAGTACTTC
clone size: medium-sized
D gene: .
V gene: TRBV7-2
J gene: TRBJ2-4

CDR3 protein: CVSSSLGVEQYF
CDR3 DNA: TGTGTCAGCAGCTCGTTAGGCGTAGAGCAGTACTTC
clone size: medium-sized
D gene: .
V gene: TRBV7-2
J gene: TRBJ2-7

CDR3 protein: CASSSTGDKVGFGYTF
CDR3 DNA: TGTGCCAGCAGCTCCACCGGGGACAAAGTAGGCTTTGGCTACACCTTC
clone size: large
D gene: .
V gene: TRBV7-9
J gene: TRBJ1-2

CDR3 protein: CASNRSPGETQYF
CDR3 DNA: TGTGCCAGCAACCGAAGCCCGGGGGAGACCCAGTACTTC
clone size: medium-sized
D gene: .
V gene: TRBV4-2
J gene: TRBJ2-5

CDR3 protein: CASSLGGVYGYTF
CDR3 DNA: TGCGCCAGCAGCTTGGGAGGCGTTTATGGCTACACCTTC
clone size: medium-sized
D gene: .
V gene: TRBV5-1
J gene: TRBJ1-2

CDR3 protein: CAWSVGGRAEAFF
CDR3 DNA: TGTGCCTGGAGTGTAGGGGGAAGGGCTGAAGCTTTCTTT
clone size: many
D gene: .
V gene: TRBV30
J gene: TRBJ1-1

CDR3 protein: CASQDLAGNTIYF
CDR3 DNA: TGTGCCAGTCAGGACCTAGCTGGAAACACCATATATTTT
clone size: few
D gene: .
V gene: TRBV2
J gene: TRBJ1-3

CDR3 protein: CASSQEPRSPLHF
CDR3 DNA: TGCGCCAGCAGCCAGGAACCACGGTCACCCCTCCACTTT
clone size: medium-sized
D gene: .
V gene: TRBV4-1
J gene: TRBJ1-6

CDR3 protein: CASSLAGNKQFF
CDR3 DNA: TGTGCCAGCAGCTTAGCTGGGAATAAGCAGTTCTTC
clone size: medium-sized
D gene: .
V gene: TRBV7-6
J gene: TRBJ2-1

CDR3 protein: CASSRTQGIIQPQHF
CDR3 DNA: TGTGCCAGCAGCCGAACTCAGGGGATCATCCAGCCCCAGCATTTT
clone size: medium-sized
D gene: .
V gene: TRBV3-1
J gene: TRBJ1-5

CDR3 protein: CAWRLLGNNEKLFF
CDR3 DNA: TGTGCCTGGAGACTCCTCGGTAATAATGAAAAACTGTTTTTT
clone size: medium-sized
D gene: .
V gene: TRBV30
J gene: TRBJ1-4